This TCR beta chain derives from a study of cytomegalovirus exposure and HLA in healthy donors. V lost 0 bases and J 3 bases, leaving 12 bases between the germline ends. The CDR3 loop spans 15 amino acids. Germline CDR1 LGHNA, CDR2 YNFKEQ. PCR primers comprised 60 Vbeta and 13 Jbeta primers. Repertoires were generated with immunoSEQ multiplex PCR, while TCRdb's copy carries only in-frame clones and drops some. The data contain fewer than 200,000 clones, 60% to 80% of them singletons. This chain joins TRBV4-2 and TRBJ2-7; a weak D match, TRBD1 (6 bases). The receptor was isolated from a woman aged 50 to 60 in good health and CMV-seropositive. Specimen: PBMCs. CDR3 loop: CASSQEIVGGYEQYF. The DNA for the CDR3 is TGTGCCAGCAGCCAAGAAATAGTAGGGGGCTACGAGCAGTACTTC.